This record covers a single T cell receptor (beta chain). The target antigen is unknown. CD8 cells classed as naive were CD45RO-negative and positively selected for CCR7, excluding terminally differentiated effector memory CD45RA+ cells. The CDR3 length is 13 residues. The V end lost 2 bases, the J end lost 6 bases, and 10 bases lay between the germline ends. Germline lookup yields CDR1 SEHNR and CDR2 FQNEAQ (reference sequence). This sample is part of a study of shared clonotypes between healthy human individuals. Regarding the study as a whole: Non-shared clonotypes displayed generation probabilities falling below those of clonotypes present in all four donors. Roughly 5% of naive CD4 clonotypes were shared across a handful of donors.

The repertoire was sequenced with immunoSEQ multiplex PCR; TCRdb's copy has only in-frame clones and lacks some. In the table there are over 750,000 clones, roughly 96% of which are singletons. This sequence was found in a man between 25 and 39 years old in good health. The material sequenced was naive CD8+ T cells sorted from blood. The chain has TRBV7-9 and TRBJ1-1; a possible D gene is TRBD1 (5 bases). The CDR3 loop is CASSLPLGPEAFF. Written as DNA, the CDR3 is TGTGCCAGCAGCTTACCTTTGGGGCCTGAAGCTTTCTTT.